A single sample is the source of the 22 T cell receptor beta chains below, sequenced in a study of CD8+ T cells in alopecia areata. cDNA prepared by RNA extraction and subsequent reverse transcription served as the template for sequencing. The method was immunoSEQ multiplex PCR; TCRdb's version includes in-frame clones alone and lacks a portion of them. The sample holds some 110,000 clones, around 64% seen once. The sequencing sample was made of CD4+ T cells sorted from blood. These receptors all stem from a human donor in good health.

The chain combines TRBV6-6 with TRBJ1-1, with D unresolved. Per germline, CDR1 MNHNY and CDR2 SVGAGI (reference sequence). The CDR3 is 15 amino acids. The ends were cut back, 5 bases at V and 3 bases at J, with 16 bases in the middle. The DNA for the CDR3 is TGTGCCAGCAGTCCCCCCGGAACTACTGACACTGAAGCTTTCTTT. It codes for CASSPPGTTDTEAFF.

The genes are TRBV6-5 and TRBJ2-7, with 11 bases that match TRBD2. The CDR3 extends over 15 amino acids. The trim removed 2 bases at V and 4 bases at J, leaving 4 bases unmatched. Germline V lookup: CDR1 MNHEY, CDR2 SVGAGI. In DNA, the CDR3 is TGTGCCAGCAGTTACGGGGGACTAGCGGATTACGAGCAGTACTTC. Translating gives CASSYGGLADYEQYF.

J is TRBJ1-2 and V is TRBV15; 7 positions agree with TRBD1. This CDR3 is built from 14 residues. Germline V gene sequence: CDR1 LNHNV, CDR2 YYDKDF (reference sequence). V was clipped by 5 bases and J by 4 bases; unmatched bases: 7. CDR3 DNA sequence: TGTGCCACCAGCGGACAGGTCACTCGCTATGGCTACACCTTC. It yields the protein CATSGQVTRYGYTF.

This chain links TRBV4-1 with TRBJ2-6; D gene unclear. Germline CDR1 and CDR2: MGHRA and YSYEKL. This CDR3 spans 16 amino acids. The V end lost 4 bases, the J end lost 0 bases, and 10 bases lay between the germline ends. Here the CDR3 DNA reads TGCGCCAGCAGCCCCCAGTCCACCTCTGGGGCCAACGTCCTGACTTTC. This sequence encodes CASSPQSTSGANVLTF.

The chain uses TRBV7-2 and TRBJ2-1; TRBD2 aligns across 8 bases. The CDR3 length is 16 residues. Per germline, CDR1 SGHTA and CDR2 FQGNSA. V was clipped by 5 bases and J by 4 bases; unmatched bases: 10. Here the CDR3 reads CASSPYRGGIYNEQFF. The DNA for the CDR3 is TGTGCCAGCAGCCCCTACCGGGGGGGGATTTACAATGAGCAGTTCTTC.

The J gene is TRBJ2-1, the V gene TRBV19; D could derive from TRBD1 or TRBD2 (5 bases each). Germline V CDR1 and CDR2: LNHDA, SQIVND (reference sequence). V shed 5 bases and J shed 10 bases, with 21 bases lying between them. The CDR3 consists of 15 residues. CDR3 DNA sequence: TGTGCCAGTAGTGCCCGGGACCGTGGGGAAAGCGAGCAGTTCTTC. Protein: CASSARDRGESEQFF.

V and J are TRBV7-6 and TRBJ2-7; TRBD1 is a possible D gene (5 bases). The germline CDR1 and CDR2 sequences are SGHVS and FNYEAQ. The CDR3 contains 16 residues. Trimming took off 5 bases at V and 3 bases at J, with 20 bases between the two ends. The CDR3 DNA reads as TGTGCCAGCAGCCGCCCCCCCGACAGCCTCCACTACGAGCAGTACTTC. Translating it yields CASSRPPDSLHYEQYF.

V gene TRBV5-1 combines with J gene TRBJ2-1; TRBD1 might be the D (6 bases). CDR3 size: 11 residues. Germline-derived CDR1 and CDR2 are SGHRS and YFSETQ. The V end was cut by 3 bases, the J end by 11 bases, with 9 bases between. The CDR3 coding sequence is TGCGCCAGCAGCTGGGGGCCTAAGCAGTTCTTC. Protein sequence: CASSWGPKQFF.

The chain couples TRBV5-4 to TRBJ2-2; D is ambiguous. The CDR3 sequence is 11 residues long. Germline CDR1 and CDR2: SGHNT and YYREEE (reference sequence). Trimming took 5 bases from V and 5 from J, leaving 4 bases between them. In DNA, the CDR3 is TGTGCCAGCAGGAGGACCGGGGAGCTGTTTTTT. Translation gives CASRRTGELFF. Full variable domain (missing parts from reference TRBV5-4 and TRBJ2-2): ETGVTQSPTHLIKTRGQQVTLRCSSQSGHNTVSWYQQALGQGPQFIFQYYREEENGRGNFPPRFSGLQFPNYSSELNVNALELDDSALYLCASRRTGELFFGEGSRLTVL.

The gene calls are TRBV4-1 and TRBJ2-3; a possible D gene is TRBD2 (6 bases). V shed 0 bases and J shed 8 bases, with 9 bases lying between them. The CDR3 contains 13 residues. From germline, CDR1 is MGHRA and CDR2 YSYEKL. CDR3 sequence (DNA): TGCGCCAGCAGCCAAGATCTGGGGGGTACGCAGTATTTT. Translation gives CASSQDLGGTQYF.

The CDR3 protein is CASRPGTDGGDTQYF. CDR3 bases: TGTGCCAGCAGGCCCGGGACTGACGGTGGGGATACGCAGTATTTT. This chain joins TRBV4-2 and TRBJ2-3; maybe TRBD2 (6 bases). V was pared by 6 bases and J by 6 bases, with 19 bases between. The CDR3 is made up of 15 amino acids. CDR1 and CDR2 (germline): LGHNA, YNFKEQ.

DNA of the CDR3: TGTGCCAGCAGTCGACGGGACAATGAGCAGTTCTTC. This encodes CASSRRDNEQFF. V gene TRBV7-6 combines with J gene TRBJ2-1; no clear D gene. Germline CDR1 reads SGHVS; CDR2 reads FNYEAQ. The length of the CDR3 is 12 residues. Trimming took 6 bases from V and 5 from J, leaving 8 bases between them.

The J gene is TRBJ1-6, the V gene TRBV23-1; unclear D gene. TRBV23-1 is labeled an ORF, and its function is uncertain. This CDR3 contains 11 residues. The V end lost 10 bases, the J end lost 7 bases, and 8 bases lay between the germline ends. The CDR3 region has the DNA TGCGCCACCGAGGACAATTCACCCCTCCACTTT. This translates into CATEDNSPLHF.

The chain employs TRBV30 and TRBJ1-2; TRBD1 agrees at 8 bases. The germline V gene has CDR1 GTSNPN and CDR2 SVGIG (reference sequence). Trimming at V came to 3 bases and at J to 12 bases, leaving 6 bases not matched to a gene. This CDR3 region has 11 residues. As DNA, the CDR3 is TGTGCCTGGAGGCAAGACAGGGGAAACACCTTC. Translation gives CAWRQDRGNTF.

This sequence joins TRBV29-1 and TRBJ1-2, with 10 bases that match TRBD1. With V trimmed by 6 bases and J by 6 bases, 7 bases remained unmatched. Germline-derived CDR1 and CDR2 are SQVTM and ANQGSEA. This CDR3 has 13 residues. CDR3 region: CSVGRQGANGYTF. DNA for the CDR3: TGCAGCGTCGGGAGACAGGGGGCTAATGGCTACACCTTC. The whole variable domain, remainder taken from reference TRBV29-1 and TRBJ1-2, is SAVISQKPSRDICQRGTSLTIQCQVDSQVTMMFWYRQQPGQSLTLIATANQGSEATYESGFVIDKFPISRPNLTFSTLTVSNMSPEDSSIYLCSVGRQGANGYTFGSGTRLTVV.

In its sample, this clone was seen once. J is TRBJ2-1 and V is TRBV15, with D possibly TRBD2 on 5 matching bases. Per the germline V gene, CDR1 is LNHNV and CDR2 is YYDKDF (reference sequence). There are 11 residues in the CDR3. V was shortened by 5 bases and J by 10 bases, with 9 bases between the two germline ends. In nucleotides, the CDR3 is TGTGCCACCAGCGGACCGGGGGAGCAGTTCTTC. Amino acids: CATSGPGEQFF.

The CDR3 region is CAISRDIVQETQYF. The CDR3 DNA is TGTGCCATCAGCCGGGACATCGTCCAAGAGACCCAGTACTTC. The J gene is TRBJ2-5, the V gene TRBV10-3, with a weak D call TRBD1 (6 bases). V was clipped by 6 bases and J by 1 base, with 12 bases between them. CDR3 size: 14 residues. The V gene's germline CDR1 is ENHRY and CDR2 SYGVKD.

V and J are TRBV21-1 and TRBJ2-2; whether TRBD2, the table's D call, matches the DNA was not checked. TRBV21-1 is deemed a pseudogene. The CDR3 covers 12 residues. DNA for the CDR3: TGTGCCAGCAGGGGGAGCACCGGGGAGCTGTTTTTT. Translating gives CASRGSTGELFF.

The chain joins TRBV11-2 to TRBJ1-1; no definite D call. V gave up 1 base and J gave up 4 bases, with 4 bases separating them. The CDR3 length is 12 residues. Germline CDR1 reads SGHAT; CDR2 reads FQNNGV. Here the CDR3 reads CASSLVTTEAFF. The CDR3 DNA reads TGTGCCAGCAGCTTAGTAACCACTGAAGCTTTCTTT. The whole variable domain, filled in from reference TRBV11-2 and TRBJ1-1, reads EAGVAQSPRYKIIEKRQSVAFWCNPISGHATLYWYQQILGQGPKLLIQFQNNGVVDDSQLPKDRFSAERLKGVDSTLKIQPAKLEDSAVYLCASSLVTTEAFFGQGTRLTVV.

This clone was recorded a few times. The chain employs TRBV11-2 and TRBJ2-5, with D tentatively TRBD1 or TRBD2 (6 bases each). The CDR3 is made up of 13 amino acids. The germline V gene encodes CDR1 SGHAT and CDR2 FQNNGV. V was shortened by 6 bases and J by 6 bases, with 14 bases between the two germline ends. The CDR3, as DNA: TGTGCCAGCAGTTTGAGTGGGGGGCAGACCCAGTACTTC. Residues: CASSLSGGQTQYF.

This clone occurred a few times. V is TRBV7-9 and J is TRBJ2-7, with D possibly matching TRBD1 (5 bases). The CDR3 is 16 amino acids. With 0 bases removed from V and 3 bases from J, the gap between germline ends came to 15 bases. Germline CDR1 reads SEHNR; CDR2 reads FQNEAQ (reference sequence). The CDR3: CASSLASWGHFYEQYF. CDR3 nucleotide sequence: TGTGCCAGCAGCTTAGCGTCTTGGGGCCACTTCTACGAGCAGTACTTC.

This sequence joins TRBV5-6 and TRBJ2-2, with D unresolved. Germline lookup yields CDR1 SGHDT and CDR2 YYEEEE. V was pared by 0 bases and J by 2 bases, with 2 bases between. CDR3 length: 13 residues. CDR3 residues: CASSLVNTGELFF. The CDR3 DNA reads TGTGCCAGCAGCTTGGTTAACACCGGGGAGCTGTTTTTT.